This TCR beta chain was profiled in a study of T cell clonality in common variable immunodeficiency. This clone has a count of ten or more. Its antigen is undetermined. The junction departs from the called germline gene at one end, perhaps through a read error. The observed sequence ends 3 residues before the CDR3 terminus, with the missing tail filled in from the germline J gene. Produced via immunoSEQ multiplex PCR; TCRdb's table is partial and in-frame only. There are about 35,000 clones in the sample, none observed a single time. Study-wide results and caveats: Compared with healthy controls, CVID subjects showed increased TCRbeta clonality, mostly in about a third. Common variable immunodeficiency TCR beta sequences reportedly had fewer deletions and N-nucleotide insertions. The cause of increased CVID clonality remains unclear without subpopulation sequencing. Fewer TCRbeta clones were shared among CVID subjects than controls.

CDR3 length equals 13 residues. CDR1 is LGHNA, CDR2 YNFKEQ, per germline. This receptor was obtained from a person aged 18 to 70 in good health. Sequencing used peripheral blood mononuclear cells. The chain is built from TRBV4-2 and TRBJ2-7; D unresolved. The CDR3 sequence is CASSLSVSYEQYF. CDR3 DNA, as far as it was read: TGCGCCAGCAGCCTTTCTGTCTCCTACGAG.